The rows below give T cell receptor beta chains drawn from one sample of a study of cytomegalovirus exposure and HLA in healthy donors. Assay: immunoSEQ multiplex PCR; the TCRdb copy retains only in-frame clones and omits some. The sample consists of some 190,000 clones, approximately 80% of them appearing once. Material: PBMCs. These receptors came from a man between 18 and 35 years old in good health and CMV-seronegative. Both conserved end residues are part of each CDR3. D genes are given only for firm matches. Size is stated for part of the rows, as once, few or many counts, or as a class when the clone is expanded.

abundance	v_gene	j_gene	d_gene	CDR3aa	CDR3nt
-	TRBV9	TRBJ1-3	TRBD1	CASSVGQDGNTIYF	TGTGCCAGCAGCGTTGGACAGGACGGAAACACCATATATTTT
few	TRBV5-1	TRBJ2-5	-	CASSPGETQYF	TGCGCCAGCAGCCCCGGGGAGACCCAGTACTTC
-	TRBV5-8	TRBJ2-1	-	CASSLGGAYNEQFF	TGTGCCAGCAGCTTGGGGGGGGCCTACAATGAGCAGTTCTTC
-	TRBV2	TRBJ2-7	-	CASSESRGLNEQYF	TGTGCCAGCAGTGAAAGTAGGGGGTTGAACGAGCAGTACTTC
-	TRBV9	TRBJ2-1	TRBD2	CASSVGAGGDDNEQFF	TGTGCCAGCAGCGTAGGGGCGGGAGGGGACGACAATGAGCAGTTCTTC
-	TRBV7-6	TRBJ2-3	TRBD2	CASSFSGGEFTDTQYF	TGTGCCAGCAGCTTTAGCGGGGGGGAGTTCACAGATACGCAGTATTTT
-	TRBV28	TRBJ2-7	-	CASSFFRLGGRDEQYF	TGTGCCAGCAGTTTTTTTCGTTTAGGGGGACGGGACGAGCAGTACTTC
once	TRBV28	TRBJ2-7	TRBD2	CASSQGLAGGPWEQYF	TGTGCCAGCAGTCAGGGACTAGCGGGAGGGCCGTGGGAGCAGTACTTC
few	TRBV6-5	TRBJ2-7	-	CASSYLLARSHEQYF	TGTGCCAGCAGTTACTTGCTAGCACGATCCCACGAGCAGTACTTC
-	TRBV15	TRBJ2-5	-	CATSRVVGGGGETQYF	TGTGCCACCAGCAGAGTCGTGGGGGGAGGAGGAGAGACCCAGTACTTC
-	TRBV7-3	TRBJ2-6	-	CASSRGSGANVLTF	TGTGCCAGCAGCAGAGGGTCTGGGGCCAACGTCCTGACTTTC
-	TRBV2	TRBJ1-5	TRBD1	CASKGGQFSNQPQHF	TGTGCCAGCAAAGGGGGCCAGTTTAGCAATCAGCCCCAGCATTTT
-	TRBV7-9	TRBJ2-7	TRBD1	CSSSIRQGGEQYF	TGTTCCAGCAGTATCCGACAGGGGGGAGAGCAGTACTTC
-	TRBV4-1	TRBJ2-1	TRBD2	CATGERGPLGEQFF	TGCGCCACCGGAGAGCGGGGGCCTTTAGGTGAGCAGTTCTTC
-	TRBV6-5	TRBJ1-2	-	CASSYSDGGNYGYTF	TGTGCCAGCAGTTACTCCGACGGGGGAAACTATGGCTACACCTTC
-	TRBV5-8	TRBJ1-1	TRBD1	CASSGAGSGGTVAFF	TGTGCCAGCAGCGGCGCGGGGTCAGGGGGCACTGTAGCTTTCTTT
few	TRBV7-8	TRBJ2-7	-	CASSLTIDRGYEQYF	TGTGCCAGCAGCTTAACCATCGACAGAGGCTACGAGCAGTACTTC
-	TRBV7-9	TRBJ2-2	-	CASSLSRRGTGELFF	TGTGCCAGCAGCTTAAGCAGGAGGGGCACCGGGGAGCTGTTTTTT
-	TRBV19	TRBJ2-7	-	CASSHPPWAGRSTPDSYEQYF	TGTGCCAGTAGCCACCCACCCTGGGCAGGTAGATCCACACCTGACTCCTACGAGCAGTACTTC
-	TRBV19	TRBJ2-3	TRBD2	CASSRSGGQGDTQYF	TGTGCCAGTAGTAGGTCGGGGGGGCAAGGAGATACGCAGTATTTT
few	TRBV9	TRBJ2-2	-	CASASGRNWAGELFF	TGTGCCAGCGCGTCGGGGAGGAATTGGGCCGGGGAGCTGTTTTTT
few	TRBV6-1	TRBJ2-1	-	CASSVEAEQFF	TGTGCCAGCAGCGTAGAGGCTGAGCAGTTCTTC
-	TRBV9	TRBJ2-3	TRBD2	CAGSAGVGKDTQYF	TGTGCCGGAAGCGCGGGAGTAGGGAAAGATACGCAGTATTTT
-	TRBV6-1	TRBJ1-2	TRBD1	CASSPSGQGNYGYTF	TGTGCCAGCAGTCCCTCGGGACAGGGCAACTATGGCTACACCTTC
-	TRBV27	TRBJ2-3	TRBD1	CASQPHRGLTDTQYF	TGTGCCAGTCAGCCCCACAGGGGGCTCACAGATACGCAGTATTTT
-	TRBV7-9	TRBJ1-1	-	CASSPLGEDTEAFF	TGTGCCAGCAGCCCTCTCGGTGAGGACACTGAAGCTTTCTTT
-	TRBV10-3	TRBJ1-2	-	CAITSGGPRTVGYGYTF	TGTGCCATCACGTCTGGAGGACCGAGGACGGTAGGGTATGGCTACACCTTC
-	TRBV30	TRBJ2-7	-	CACTTIPISYEQYF	TGTGCCTGTACAACGATACCGATCTCCTACGAGCAGTACTTC
-	TRBV28	TRBJ1-2	TRBD1	CASSRQGGYGYTF	TGTGCCAGCAGCAGACAGGGGGGCTATGGCTACACCTTC
-	TRBV5-1	TRBJ1-1	TRBD1	CASSATGALGTEAFF	TGCGCCAGCAGCGCGACAGGGGCCCTGGGCACTGAAGCTTTCTTT
-	TRBV6-5	TRBJ1-1	-	CASSYSTWGSVEAFF	TGTGCCAGCAGTTACTCGACTTGGGGCTCGGTTGAAGCTTTCTTT
-	TRBV6-1	TRBJ1-1	-	CASSNSLAAFF	TGTGCCAGCAGCAACAGTCTCGCAGCTTTCTTT
-	TRBV5-1	TRBJ2-1	TRBD2	CASSRRTSGNNEQFF	TGCGCCAGCAGCCGTCGGACTAGCGGAAACAATGAGCAGTTCTTC
once	TRBV6-1	TRBJ1-5	-	CASSGGSQPQHF	TGTGCCAGCAGTGGAGGCTCTCAGCCCCAGCATTTT
-	TRBV28	TRBJ2-3	TRBD2	CASRPPGGGGTDTQYF	TGTGCCAGCAGGCCACCGGGGGGAGGGGGCACAGATACGCAGTATTTT
-	TRBV27	TRBJ1-4	-	CASRGAGVFEKLFF	TGTGCCAGCAGAGGGGCAGGGGTCTTTGAAAAACTGTTTTTT
-	TRBV2	TRBJ1-1	-	CASSEDTTANTEAFF	TGTGCCAGCAGTGAAGATACAACAGCGAACACTGAAGCTTTCTTT
-	TRBV28	TRBJ2-6	-	CASSSATGSGANVLTF	TGTGCCAGCAGCAGTGCAACAGGGTCTGGGGCCAACGTCCTGACTTTC
-	TRBV7-6	TRBJ2-7	TRBD1	CASSSPGQGSYEQYF	TGTGCCAGCAGCTCCCCGGGACAGGGCTCCTACGAGCAGTACTTC
-	TRBV27	TRBJ2-7	TRBD1	CATRPTRTGGSGEQYF	TGTGCCACCAGGCCGACAAGGACAGGGGGCTCGGGGGAGCAGTACTTC
-	TRBV7-6	TRBJ2-3	TRBD2	CASSDRLAGGDTQYF	TGTGCCAGCAGCGACCGGCTAGCGGGAGGAGATACGCAGTATTTT
-	TRBV5-1	TRBJ2-3	-	CASSLRVSDTQYF	TGCGCCAGCAGCTTGCGGGTTTCAGATACGCAGTATTTT
-	TRBV6-5	TRBJ2-7	TRBD1	CASSSPGTGGLKQYF	TGTGCCAGCAGTTCTCCCGGGACAGGAGGCTTAAAGCAGTACTTC
-	TRBV10-3	TRBJ2-6	TRBD1	CAISGTGLSSGANVLTF	TGTGCCATCAGTGGGACAGGGCTGTCCTCTGGGGCCAACGTCCTGACTTTC
-	TRBV13	TRBJ1-4	TRBD1	CASSSSGTGGEKLFF	TGTGCCAGCAGCTCGTCCGGGACAGGGGGAGAAAAACTGTTTTTT
-	TRBV6-1	TRBJ2-2	-	CASSEIQGNTGELFF	TGTGCCAGCAGTGAAATACAGGGGAACACCGGGGAGCTGTTTTTT
-	TRBV30	TRBJ1-5	-	CAWRQGSNQPQHF	TGTGCCTGGAGACAGGGCAGCAATCAGCCCCAGCATTTT